A selection of T cell receptor beta chains follows, all from one sample in a study of blood T cell repertoires in COVID-19. Using immunoSEQ multiplex PCR, the repertoire was profiled, and TCRdb retains in-frame clones only, with some absent. The repertoire holds some 120,000 clones, with around 80% as singletons. Source material: peripheral blood. Receptors originate from an older man with acute or convalescent COVID-19. CDR3s include the opening cysteine and the closing phenylalanine or tryptophan. The D gene is left open where the match is weak. Clone sizes are given selectively: once, few, many, or a class where the clone is expanded.

TRBJ1-4,-,TRBV28,-,TGTGCCAGCATGGAGGGGCAGGATGAAAAACTGTTTTTT,CASMEGQDEKLFF
TRBJ1-1,-,TRBV19,-,TGTGCCAGTACCATAACCCATGGAGGGATTGAAGCTTTCTTT,CASTITHGGIEAFF
TRBJ1-1,-,TRBV7-3,-,TGTGCCAGCAGCTTCACTCCAGGCACTGAAGCTTTCTTT,CASSFTPGTEAFF
TRBJ2-7,-,TRBV20-1,-,TGCAGTGCTCTCCAGGGCCACGAGCAGTACTTC,CSALQGHEQYF
TRBJ1-6,once,TRBV6-5,-,TGTGCCAGCAGTTACTCCGGCAGGGTGAATTCACCCCTCCACTTT,CASSYSGRVNSPLHF
TRBJ1-1,-,TRBV7-3,TRBD1,TGTGCCAGCAGCGAGACAGGGGACACTGAAGCTTTCTTT,CASSETGDTEAFF
TRBJ1-1,-,TRBV4-2,TRBD1,TGTGCCAGCAGCCGCCTAACAGGGGACACTGAAGCTTTCTTT,CASSRLTGDTEAFF
TRBJ1-2,-,TRBV5-6,TRBD1,TGTGCCAGCAGCCATGACAGGGGGCATGGCTACACCTTC,CASSHDRGHGYTF
TRBJ2-3,-,TRBV5-1,TRBD2,TGCGCCAGCAGCTTCAGGCCCCCCGATCTAGCGGGGGCCGACACAGATACGCAGTATTTT,CASSFRPPDLAGADTDTQYF
TRBJ1-1,-,TRBV2,-,TGTGCCAGCAGTGAAGCGCTTGGGGAGGAAGACACTGAAGCTTTCTTT,CASSEALGEEDTEAFF